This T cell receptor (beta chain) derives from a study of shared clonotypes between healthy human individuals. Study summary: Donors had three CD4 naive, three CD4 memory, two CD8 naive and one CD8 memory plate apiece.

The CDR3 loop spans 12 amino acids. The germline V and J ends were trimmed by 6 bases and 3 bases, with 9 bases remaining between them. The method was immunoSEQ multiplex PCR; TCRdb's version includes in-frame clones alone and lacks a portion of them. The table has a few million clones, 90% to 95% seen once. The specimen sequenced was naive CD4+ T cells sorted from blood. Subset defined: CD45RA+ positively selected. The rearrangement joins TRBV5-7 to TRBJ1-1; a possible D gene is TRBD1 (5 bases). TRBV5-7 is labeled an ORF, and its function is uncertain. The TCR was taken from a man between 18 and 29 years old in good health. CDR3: CASMGGDTEAFF. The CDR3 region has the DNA TGTGCCAGCATGGGGGGGGACACTGAAGCTTTCTTT.